This passage covers 27 T cell receptor beta chains from one sample sequenced in a study of shared clonotypes between healthy human individuals. The table came from immunoSEQ multiplex PCR; TCRdb's copy has only in-frame clones and leaves some out. The sample has 400,000 to 600,000 clones, 90% to 97% seen once. Sequences were obtained from naive CD4+ T cells sorted from blood. Subset described: CD45RA+ positively selected. These receptors came from a woman under 40 in good health.

Comment on this clone: The identical CDR3 is also encoded by other nucleotide sequences in the sample. V usage is TRBV2 and J usage is TRBJ1-1, with unresolved D. The CDR3 sequence is 13 residues long. From germline, CDR1 is SNHLY and CDR2 FYNNEI. Trimming took 5 bases from V and 1 from J, leaving 8 bases between them. In DNA, the CDR3 is TGTGCCAGCAGTCGGACGGGGAACACTGAAGCTTTCTTT. This sequence encodes CASSRTGNTEAFF. The complete variable domain, with remaining parts taken from reference TRBV2 and TRBJ1-1, reads EPEVTQTPSHQVTQMGQEVILRCVPISNHLYFYWYRQILGQKVEFLVSFYNNEISEKSEIFDDQFSVERPDGSNFTLKIRSTKLEDSAMYFCASSRTGNTEAFFGQGTRLTVV.

The genes are TRBV29-1 and TRBJ2-2, with D perhaps matching TRBD1 (5 bases). The germline V gene has CDR1 SQVTM and CDR2 ANQGSEA. The CDR3 extends over 12 amino acids. Trimming stripped 3 bases from V and 6 bases from J, with 8 bases between. The CDR3 loop reads CSVDRGSGELFF. In DNA, the CDR3 is TGCAGCGTTGATAGGGGTTCCGGGGAGCTGTTTTTT.

V is TRBV15 and J is TRBJ2-7; D unresolved. The CDR3 runs to 16 residues. V was trimmed by 4 bases and J by 2 bases, leaving 18 bases between them. Germline V gene data show CDR1 as LNHNV and CDR2 as YYDKDF (reference sequence). The CDR3 DNA reads TGTGCCACCAGCACCAGTCCACTAACACGAACCTACGAGCAGTACTTC. Protein product: CATSTSPLTRTYEQYF. The variable domain in full, completed from reference TRBV15 and TRBJ2-7, reads DAMVIQNPRYQVTQFGKPVTLSCSQTLNHNVMYWYQQKSSQAPKLLFHYYDKDFNNEADTPDNFQSRRPNTSFCFLDIRSPGLGDTAMYLCATSTSPLTRTYEQYFGPGTRLTVT.

This rearrangement joins TRBV5-1 to TRBJ2-1; 8 nucleotides match TRBD1. The V and J ends lost 0 bases and 7 bases, in that order; junction bases with no gene match: 3. CDR1 and CDR2 from the germline V gene are SGHRS and YFSETQ. The CDR3 consists of 14 residues. This chain's CDR3 is CASSLAQGANEQFF. The CDR3 DNA reads as TGCGCCAGCAGCTTGGCCCAGGGGGCAAATGAGCAGTTCTTC.

This clone was recorded only once. This sequence joins TRBV7-9 and TRBJ2-2, with 7 positions matching TRBD1. The CDR3 totals 17 residues. With V trimmed by 6 bases and J by 7 bases, 17 bases remained unmatched. Per the germline V gene, CDR1 is SEHNR and CDR2 is FQNEAQ (reference sequence). The CDR3 nucleotides read TGTGCCAGCAGACCTCGACAGGGTGATGTCTCGTTCGGGGAGCTGTTTTTT. Translation gives CASRPRQGDVSFGELFF. Together with reference TRBV7-9 and TRBJ2-2, the CDR3 gives the full variable domain: DTGVSQNPRHKITKRGQNVTFRCDPISEHNRLYWYRQTLGQGPEFLTYFQNEAQLEKSRLLSDRFSAERPKGSFSTLEIQRTEQGDSAMYLCASRPRQGDVSFGELFFGEGSRLTVL.

The gene calls are TRBV7-9 and TRBJ1-1; 12 positions agree with TRBD1. CDR1 and CDR2 from the germline V gene are SEHNR and FQNEAQ (reference sequence). The junction had 8 bases not matched to a gene; V was cut back by 6 bases and J by 0 bases. This CDR3 region has 17 residues. For the CDR3, the DNA is TGTGCCAGCAGAATGGGGACAGGGGGCGGCCTGAACACTGAAGCTTTCTTT. Translated, it gives CASRMGTGGGLNTEAFF.

The V and J genes are TRBV5-1 and TRBJ1-3; TRBD1 is a possible D gene (5 bases). This CDR3 is built from 16 residues. Per the germline V gene, CDR1 is SGHRS and CDR2 is YFSETQ. Trimming cost V 0 bases and J 0 bases, with 10 bases left between them. The CDR3 coding sequence is TGCGCCAGCAGCTTGGATAGGGGTGCCTCTGGAAACACCATATATTTT. This gives the protein CASSLDRGASGNTIYF.

The rearrangement links TRBV15 to TRBJ2-3; D perhaps matches TRBD2 (5 bases). The V end was cut by 3 bases, the J end by 5 bases, with 18 bases between. The germline V gene encodes CDR1 LNHNV and CDR2 YYDKDF (reference sequence). This CDR3 is built from 16 residues. The CDR3 coding sequence is TGTGCCACCAGCAGGGACCTGGTGGCGGGCCTAGATACGCAGTATTTT. Translation gives CATSRDLVAGLDTQYF.

This clone appeared a single time. The J gene is TRBJ2-2, the V gene TRBV2; D gene uncertain. The length of the CDR3 is 15 residues. Trimming left V 7 bases short and J 2 bases short, with 14 bases between. Germline loops: CDR1 SNHLY, CDR2 FYNNEI. DNA for the CDR3: TGTGCCAGCAAACATTCCGAGACTAACACCGGGGAGCTGTTTTTT. Protein sequence: CASKHSETNTGELFF.

The chain links TRBV28 to TRBJ2-7, with 11 bases aligning to TRBD2. After removal of 5 bases from V and 0 bases from J, the junction contained 3 bases not matched to a gene. CDR3 size: 15 residues. CDR1 and CDR2 (germline): MDHEN, SYDVKM. CDR3 coding DNA: TGTGCCAGCAGTCCTACTAGCGGGGGCTCCTACGAGCAGTACTTC. Translating gives CASSPTSGGSYEQYF.

The J gene is TRBJ2-5, the V gene TRBV7-2; D may be TRBD1 (5 bases). The tail of the sequence fits TRBJ2-7 better, so the J call may be wrong. Germline lookup yields CDR1 SGHTA and CDR2 FQGNSA. The CDR3 runs to 15 residues. CDR3 in amino acids: CASSLDSGRAYEQYF. CDR3 sequence (DNA): TGTGCCAGCAGCTTAGATAGTGGCAGGGCCTACGAGCAGTACTTC.

Worth noting for this clone: Distinct nucleotide sequences in the sample also encode this CDR3. J is TRBJ2-3 and V is TRBV5-1; D unresolved. The CDR3 is 12 amino acids. CDR1 is SGHRS, CDR2 YFSETQ, per germline. V lost 0 bases, J lost 5 bases, and 4 bases lay in between. CDR3 in DNA: TGCGCCAGCAGCTTGGTAGGAGATACGCAGTATTTT. Translated, it gives CASSLVGDTQYF.

The gene calls are TRBV28 and TRBJ1-5; D uncertain. The CDR3 runs to 12 residues. Germline CDR1 and CDR2: MDHEN and SYDVKM. The CDR3 bases are TGTGTAACCAGTTATAGCAATCAGCCCCAGCATTTT. It translates to CVTSYSNQPQHF.

The gene calls are TRBV27 and TRBJ2-1; 11 bases fit TRBD2. Trimming took 7 bases from V and 3 from J; bases not matched to a gene: 11. There are 17 residues in the CDR3. From germline, CDR1 is MNHEY and CDR2 SMNVEV (reference sequence). In DNA form, the CDR3 reads TGTGCCAGCACCGGGACTAGCGGAGTGGGCTTCTACAATGAGCAGTTCTTC. It translates to CASTGTSGVGFYNEQFF.

This clone was observed once. The chain uses TRBV13 and TRBJ1-2; 7 nucleotides line up with TRBD1. This CDR3 region has 13 residues. Germline lookup yields CDR1 PRHDT and CDR2 FYEKMQ (reference sequence). V was pared by 7 bases and J by 4 bases, with 6 bases of the junction left unmatched. CDR3 sequence reads: CASTPTGSYGYTF. DNA of the CDR3: TGTGCCAGCACCCCGACAGGGTCCTATGGCTACACCTTC.

This chain links TRBV4-2 with TRBJ2-7, with TRBD2 matching 7 bases. This CDR3 contains 15 residues. The germline V gene has CDR1 LGHNA and CDR2 YNFKEQ. The V segment lost 0 bases and the J segment 4 bases; nucleotides outside the gene matches: 6. As DNA, the CDR3 is TGTGCCAGCAGCCAAGATTTAACGGGAGGATACGAGCAGTACTTC. Translated: CASSQDLTGGYEQYF.

The chain employs TRBV4-1 and TRBJ1-3; 8 bases align to TRBD1. Losses at the gene ends were 4 bases for V and 4 bases for J; bases not matched to a gene: 6. The V gene's germline CDR1 is MGHRA and CDR2 YSYEKL. CDR3 size: 15 residues. CDR3 nucleotides: TGCGCCAGCAGCCGAACCGACAGGGGAGGAAACACCATATATTTT. Amino acid sequence: CASSRTDRGGNTIYF.

J is TRBJ1-2 and V is TRBV11-3, with D maybe TRBD1 (6 bases). The CDR3 has 13 amino acids. CDR1 and CDR2 from the germline V gene are SGHNT and YENEEA. The ends were cut back, 6 bases at V and 3 bases at J, with 11 bases in the middle. The CDR3 is CASSGQIDYGYTF. The CDR3 nucleotides are TGTGCCAGCAGTGGACAGATCGACTATGGCTACACCTTC.

The chain is built from TRBV2 and TRBJ2-1; D might be TRBD1 or TRBD2, each matching 6 bases. This CDR3 is built from 15 residues. The V end lost 5 bases, the J end lost 0 bases, and 11 bases lay between the germline ends. Germline CDR1 is SNHLY and CDR2 is FYNNEI. CDR3 nucleotide sequence: TGTGCCAGCAGTACTAGGGGGGCCTCCTACAATGAGCAGTTCTTC. It yields the protein CASSTRGASYNEQFF.

The chain is built from TRBV19 and TRBJ1-2; unclear D gene. Trimming shortened V by 9 bases and J by 4 bases, and 12 bases separated the two germline ends. CDR1 LNHDA and CDR2 SQIVND come from the germline V gene (reference sequence). There are 12 residues in the CDR3. The chain's CDR3 is CASAPGPYGYTF. CDR3 in DNA: TGTGCCAGCGCTCCTGGTCCCTATGGCTACACCTTC.

Note on this clone: Distinct nucleotide sequences in the sample also encode this CDR3. The chain uses TRBV28 and TRBJ1-2; D gene uncertain. Germline V gene data show CDR1 as MDHEN and CDR2 as SYDVKM. The V end lost 4 bases, the J end lost 4 bases, and 4 bases lay between the germline ends. There are 11 residues in the CDR3. This chain's CDR3 is CASSSPYGYTF. In DNA form, the CDR3 reads TGTGCCAGCAGTTCCCCCTATGGCTACACCTTC.

The genes are TRBV6-1 and TRBJ1-2; tentative D call: TRBD1 (5 bases). Germline values: CDR1 MNHNS, CDR2 SASEGT. The CDR3 is 13 amino acids. V lost 6 bases and J lost 8, with 16 bases in between. Here the CDR3 reads CASRGDGFRGYTF. The CDR3 coding sequence is TGTGCCAGCAGGGGGGACGGCTTTCGAGGCTACACCTTC.

The gene calls are TRBV28 and TRBJ2-5, with D perhaps matching TRBD2 (6 bases). V lost 4 bases to trimming and J lost 5 bases, with 20 bases between them. CDR1 and CDR2 from the germline V gene are MDHEN and SYDVKM. CDR3 length: 16 residues. In nucleotides, the CDR3 is TGTGCCAGCAGTTCCATCTCGCGGGACGGAGGGGAGACCCAGTACTTC. Its translation: CASSSISRDGGETQYF.

The CDR3 sequence: CASSQAAIASYNEQFF. The CDR3 DNA follows: TGCGCCAGCAGCCAGGCCGCTATTGCCTCCTACAATGAGCAGTTCTTC. The chain uses TRBV5-1 and TRBJ2-1; D call uncertain. CDR1 SGHRS and CDR2 YFSETQ come from the germline V gene. Trimming took 4 bases from V and 0 from J, leaving 14 bases between them. This CDR3 has 16 amino acids.

For this clone: Other nucleotide sequences in the sample specify the same CDR3. The chain links TRBV28 to TRBJ2-7; 11 positions agree with TRBD1. The CDR3 totals 15 residues. CDR1 and CDR2 from the germline V gene are MDHEN and SYDVKM. Unmatched junction bases numbered 5, after V lost 3 bases and J lost 4 bases. The CDR3 DNA reads as TGTGCCAGCAGTTTGCCCGGGACAGGGGGTTACGAGCAGTACTTC. Translated: CASSLPGTGGYEQYF.

The V call is TRBV7-9, the J call TRBJ2-5; 13 nucleotides match TRBD2. The DNA matches TRBJ2-7 better at its end, which makes the J call doubtful. This CDR3 comprises 14 residues. In germline, CDR1 is SEHNR, CDR2 FQNEAQ (reference sequence). This CDR3 is CASSLTSGRDEQYF. CDR3 in DNA: TGTGCCAGCAGCCTTACTAGCGGGAGGGACGAGCAGTACTTC.

The chain uses TRBV28 and TRBJ2-1; TRBD2 might be the D (6 bases). The CDR3 length is 12 residues. Deletions cut 11 bases from V and 15 bases from J, with 23 bases between. Germline loops: CDR1 MDHEN, CDR2 SYDVKM. The CDR3 protein is CASSLRDSKGFF. The CDR3 DNA reads as TGTGCCTCGTCACTACGGGACTCAAAAGGGTTCTTC.